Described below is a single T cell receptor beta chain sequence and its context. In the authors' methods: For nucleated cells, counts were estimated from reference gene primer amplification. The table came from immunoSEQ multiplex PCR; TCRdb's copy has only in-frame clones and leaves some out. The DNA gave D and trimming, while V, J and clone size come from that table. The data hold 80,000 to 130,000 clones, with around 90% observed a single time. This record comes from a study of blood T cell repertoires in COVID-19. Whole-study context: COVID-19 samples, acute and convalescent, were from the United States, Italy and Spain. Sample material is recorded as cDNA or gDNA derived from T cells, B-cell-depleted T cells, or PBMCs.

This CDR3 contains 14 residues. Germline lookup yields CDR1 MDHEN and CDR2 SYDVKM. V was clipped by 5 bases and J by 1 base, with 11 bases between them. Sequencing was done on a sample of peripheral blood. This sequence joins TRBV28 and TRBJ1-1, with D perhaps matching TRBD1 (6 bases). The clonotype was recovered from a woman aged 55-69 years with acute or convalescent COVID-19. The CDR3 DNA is TGTGCCAGCAGTCTCACGACAGGGAACACTGAAGCTTTCTTT. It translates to CASSLTTGNTEAFF.